A single sample is the source of the 28 T cell receptor beta chains below, sequenced in a study of T cell changes during pregnancy in multiple sclerosis. Only in-frame clones appear in the TCRdb table, and some are missing; sequencing was by immunoSEQ multiplex PCR. The table lists about 38,000 clones, approximately 94% of them singletons. Sequenced material: CD4+ T cells from peripheral blood mononuclear cells, taken in the second trimester of pregnancy. The receptor set was obtained from a female donor with multiple sclerosis, enrolled in a pregnancy study.

V and J are TRBV6-1 and TRBJ1-2; D gene ambiguous. Trimming removed 4 bases at V and 7 bases at J, with 10 bases between. This CDR3 region has 12 residues. Germline CDR1 is MNHNS and CDR2 is SASEGT. Here the CDR3 reads CASSGPSGGYTF. CDR3 sequence (DNA): TGTGCCAGCAGTGGACCGAGCGGTGGCTACACCTTC.

The gene calls are TRBV9 and TRBJ2-1; perhaps TRBD2 as D (7 bases). V was shortened by 3 bases and J by 0 bases, with 10 bases between the two germline ends. The V gene's germline CDR1 is SGDLS and CDR2 YYNGEE. This CDR3 is 15 amino acids long. The CDR3, as DNA: TGTGCCAGCAGCGCGGGGGGCGGCTCCTACAATGAGCAGTTCTTC. Residues: CASSAGGGSYNEQFF.

J is TRBJ2-5 and V is TRBV7-2; D perhaps matches TRBD1 (6 bases). V was shortened by 5 bases and J by 11 bases, with 12 bases between the two germline ends. The CDR3 is 11 amino acids. Looked up from germline, CDR1 is SGHTA and CDR2 is FQGNSA. The CDR3 region is CASSLTGTQYF. As DNA, the CDR3 is TGTGCCAGCAGCCTCACCGGGACACAGTACTTC.

The chain joins TRBV5-1 to TRBJ2-3; 7 nucleotides agree with TRBD2. Germline V gives CDR1 SGHRS, CDR2 YFSETQ. V lost 4 bases, J lost 1 base, and 15 bases stayed unmatched. The CDR3 covers 18 residues. CDR3 nucleotide sequence: TGCGCCAGCAGCCCATTACGTGGCGGGAGAGGCGGCACAGATACGCAGTATTTT. This encodes CASSPLRGGRGGTDTQYF.

The rearrangement joins TRBV11-2 to TRBJ1-1; D unclear. The germline V gene has CDR1 SGHAT and CDR2 FQNNGV. Trimming removed 4 bases at V and 5 bases at J, with 20 bases between. The CDR3 length is 16 residues. The CDR3 DNA sequence: TGTGCCAGCAGCTCCTTAGTTGGAGACTGGAGGACTGAAGCTTTCTTT. It encodes CASSSLVGDWRTEAFF.

The rearrangement links TRBV7-6 to TRBJ1-4, with TRBD1 matching over 8 bases. This CDR3 has 15 amino acids. The germline gives CDR1 SGHVS, CDR2 FNYEAQ. J was trimmed by 11 bases and V by 5 bases; bases with no gene match: 13. CDR3 DNA: TGTGCCAGCAGCCCCCTAGGACAGGGAATCGAGAAACTGTTTTTT. Protein sequence: CASSPLGQGIEKLFF.

The chain carries TRBV5-4 and TRBJ1-1; the D gene is possibly TRBD1 (6 bases). The V gene's germline CDR1 is SGHNT and CDR2 YYREEE (reference sequence). The CDR3 contains 14 residues. V was trimmed by 0 bases and J by 4 bases, leaving 10 bases between them. Written as DNA, the CDR3 is TGTGCCAGCAGCTTGGACAGGGTAGGCACTGAAGCTTTCTTT. It translates to CASSLDRVGTEAFF.

This chain links TRBV5-1 with TRBJ1-1, with D hard to call. The germline gives CDR1 SGHRS, CDR2 YFSETQ. The CDR3 runs to 13 residues. V lost 0 bases, J lost 2 bases, and 5 bases lay in between. The CDR3 DNA follows: TGCGCCAGCAGCTTGGGCGGAAACACTGAAGCTTTCTTT. Residues: CASSLGGNTEAFF.

The DNA of the CDR3 is TGCGCCAGCAGCTTGCTCGGGACTAGCGGGGGAGCGAACCAAGAGACCCAGTACTTC. Translating it yields CASSLLGTSGGANQETQYF. The chain uses TRBV5-1 and TRBJ2-5; TRBD2 aligns across 14 bases. V shed 1 base, J shed 0 bases, and the junction held 8 bases outside the gene matches. This CDR3 is 19 amino acids long. Germline CDR1 and CDR2: SGHRS and YFSETQ.

The chain combines TRBV25-1 with TRBJ1-3; TRBD1 matches at 7 bases. There are 15 residues in the CDR3. With V trimmed by 1 base and J by 2 bases, 2 bases remained unmatched. Germline V gene lookup returns CDR1 MGHDK and CDR2 SYGVNS. The DNA for the CDR3 is TGTGCCAGCAGTGAATTGGGACAGACTGGAAACACCATATATTTT. Its protein product is CASSELGQTGNTIYF.

This clone showed up just once. V and J are TRBV29-1 and TRBJ1-2, with 11 nucleotides matching TRBD1. This CDR3 is built from 18 residues. With V trimmed by 1 base and J by 4 bases, 14 bases remained unmatched. Looked up from germline, CDR1 is SQVTM and CDR2 is ANQGSEA. The CDR3 is CSVEGKPGTGGSIYGYTF. CDR3 nucleotides: TGCAGCGTTGAAGGGAAACCCGGGACAGGGGGGAGCATCTATGGCTACACCTTC.

This clone was picked up one time. The CDR3 loop reads CASTRETQYF. The CDR3, as DNA: TGTGCCAGCACGAGAGAGACCCAGTACTTC. The J gene is TRBJ2-5, the V gene TRBV2; D is undetermined. The germline CDR1 and CDR2 sequences are SNHLY and FYNNEI. V lost 7 bases, J lost 4 bases, and 4 bases lay in between. The length of the CDR3 is 10 residues. The full variable domain, its missing parts supplied by reference TRBV2 and TRBJ2-5, is EPEVTQTPSHQVTQMGQEVILRCVPISNHLYFYWYRQILGQKVEFLVSFYNNEISEKSEIFDDQFSVERPDGSNFTLKIRSTKLEDSAMYFCASTRETQYFGPGTRLLVL.

The chain joins TRBV25-1 to TRBJ2-3; D gene unclear. The CDR3 length is 14 residues. Germline V lookup: CDR1 MGHDK, CDR2 SYGVNS. V lost 5 bases and J lost 4, with 13 bases in between. The CDR3: CASSRGKAPDTQYF. DNA for the CDR3: TGTGCCAGCAGTAGAGGAAAAGCCCCAGATACGCAGTATTTT. Looking up the rest from reference TRBV25-1 and TRBJ2-3 gives the full variable domain: EADIYQTPRYLVIGTGKKITLECSQTMGHDKMYWYQQDPGMELHLIHYSYGVNSTEKGDLSSESTVSRIRTEHFPLTLESARPSHTSQYLCASSRGKAPDTQYFGPGTRLTVL.

V usage is TRBV9 and J usage is TRBJ2-2; D may be TRBD2 (5 bases). The V end was cut by 1 base, the J end by 4 bases, with 11 bases between. The germline CDR1 and CDR2 sequences are SGDLS and YYNGEE. The length of the CDR3 is 15 residues. The CDR3 nucleotides are TGTGCCAGCAGCGTAACTGAGGGTGGCACCGGGGAGCTGTTTTTT. Translation gives CASSVTEGGTGELFF.

J is TRBJ2-5 and V is TRBV7-3; the D gene is possibly TRBD2 (7 bases). This CDR3 comprises 15 residues. Germline-derived CDR1 and CDR2 are SGHTA and FQGTGA. The ends were cut back, 1 base at V and 2 bases at J, with 11 bases in the middle. The CDR3 spells CASSLNGGQQETQYF. DNA for the CDR3: TGTGCCAGCAGCTTAAACGGGGGGCAACAAGAGACCCAGTACTTC.

The chain couples TRBV2 to TRBJ2-5; 7 bases are shared with TRBD2. Germline V lookup: CDR1 SNHLY, CDR2 FYNNEI. The CDR3 is made up of 15 amino acids. With V trimmed by 10 bases and J by 5 bases, 16 bases remained unmatched. CDR3 sequence: CATLPGRAGYETQYF. For the CDR3, the DNA is TGTGCCACCCTACCGGGTCGAGCGGGGTATGAGACCCAGTACTTC.

This clone came up once. The chain carries TRBV11-2 and TRBJ2-1, with a weak D call TRBD1 (5 bases). The V gene lost 5 bases and the J gene lost 1 base, with 12 bases spanning the gap. The V gene's germline CDR1 is SGHAT and CDR2 FQNNGV. The CDR3 has 15 amino acids. CDR3 nucleotide sequence: TGTGCCAGCAGCCTCAGGGAATATTCCTACAATGAGCAGTTCTTC. Protein: CASSLREYSYNEQFF.

The CDR3 sequence is CASSETGAQYNEQFF. CDR3 sequence (DNA): TGTGCCAGCAGTGAGACAGGGGCCCAATACAATGAGCAGTTCTTC. The V and J genes are TRBV9 and TRBJ2-1; TRBD1 agrees at 8 bases. With V trimmed by 5 bases and J by 4 bases, 8 bases remained unmatched. The CDR3 contains 15 residues. Germline V gene sequence: CDR1 SGDLS, CDR2 YYNGEE.

The J gene is TRBJ2-7, the V gene TRBV27, with TRBD2 as a possible D gene (6 bases). The germline V gene encodes CDR1 MNHEY and CDR2 SMNVEV (reference sequence). This CDR3 has 16 residues. V gave up 5 bases and J gave up 0 bases, with 17 bases separating them. This chain's CDR3 is CASSQRVASASYEQYF. In DNA, the CDR3 is TGTGCCAGCAGTCAGCGGGTGGCGTCAGCCTCCTACGAGCAGTACTTC.

This clone was seen just once. The rearrangement links TRBV7-2 to TRBJ2-2; 7 bases line up with TRBD2. Germline CDR1 SGHTA, CDR2 FQGNSA. CDR3 size: 17 residues. The J segment lost 0 bases and the V segment lost 7 bases, leaving 11 bases of the junction unmatched. Here the CDR3 DNA reads TGTGCCAGCACCCTACCTGGGGGGGGAACGAACACCGGGGAGCTGTTTTTT. As protein: CASTLPGGGTNTGELFF.

The chain recombines TRBV29-1 with TRBJ1-2; D is perhaps TRBD1 (5 bases). The V gene lost 7 bases and the J gene lost 7 bases, with 10 bases spanning the gap. The CDR3 is 10 residues long. Germline V gives CDR1 SQVTM, CDR2 ANQGSEA. CDR3 DNA sequence: TGCAGCGCCCAGACAGTTGGCTACACCTTC. Its protein is CSAQTVGYTF.

This chain uses TRBV7-2 with TRBJ1-1; unclear D gene. Trimming pared 6 bases from V and 9 bases from J, leaving 14 bases between. The CDR3 totals 12 residues. In germline, CDR1 is SGHTA, CDR2 FQGNSA. CDR3 sequence: CASSLTERKAFF. DNA for the CDR3: TGTGCCAGCAGTCTGACGGAGAGAAAAGCTTTCTTT.

The J gene is TRBJ1-6, the V gene TRBV27; possibly TRBD1 for D (5 bases). V was clipped by 6 bases and J by 5 bases, with 11 bases between them. The length of the CDR3 is 14 residues. Germline V gene sequence: CDR1 MNHEY, CDR2 SMNVEV (reference sequence). The CDR3 DNA reads TGTGCCAGCAGAAAAGACAGAGATAATTCACCCCTCCACTTT. It yields the protein CASRKDRDNSPLHF.

V usage is TRBV30 and J usage is TRBJ2-1, with D perhaps matching TRBD1 (5 bases). Germline-derived CDR1 and CDR2 are GTSNPN and SVGIG (reference sequence). V was trimmed by 5 bases and J by 8 bases, leaving 13 bases between them. The CDR3 extends over 12 amino acids. Here the CDR3 DNA reads TGTGCCTGGTCGTACAGGCTCGATGAGCAGTTCTTC. It is translated as CAWSYRLDEQFF.

The CDR3 coding sequence is TGTGCCAGCAGCTTAGAGTCTATACCTAACTATGGCTACACCTTC. As protein: CASSLESIPNYGYTF. The chain carries TRBV7-2 and TRBJ1-2, with D hard to call. CDR1 is SGHTA, CDR2 FQGNSA, per germline. The CDR3 length is 15 residues. The germline V and J ends were trimmed by 1 base and 0 bases, with 9 bases remaining between them.

V usage is TRBV27 and J usage is TRBJ2-1; TRBD2 matches at 11 bases. Germline assignment: CDR1 MNHEY and CDR2 SMNVEV (reference sequence). The CDR3 runs 20 residues. With V trimmed by 6 bases and J by 3 bases, 19 bases remained unmatched. Written as DNA, the CDR3 is TGTGCCAGCAGCCCTTGGAGGGCAGGGTGGCTAGCGGGAGGCTACAATGAGCAGTTCTTC. As protein: CASSPWRAGWLAGGYNEQFF.

This chain joins TRBV30 and TRBJ1-1; D gene uncertain. Trimming left V 4 bases short and J 1 base short, with 7 bases between. The CDR3 contains 12 residues. CDR1 is GTSNPN and CDR2 is SVGIG in the germline V gene (reference sequence). CDR3 nucleotide sequence: TGTGCCTGGAAGCGGCCGAACACTGAAGCTTTCTTT. Protein sequence: CAWKRPNTEAFF.

The V call is TRBV7-2, the J call TRBJ2-7; unclear D gene. Germline CDR1 reads SGHTA; CDR2 reads FQGNSA. The CDR3 totals 14 residues. The V end was cut by 5 bases, the J end by 2 bases, with 13 bases between. CDR3: CASSLTVRTYEQYF. The DNA of the CDR3 is TGTGCCAGCAGCCTTACGGTTCGTACCTACGAGCAGTACTTC.